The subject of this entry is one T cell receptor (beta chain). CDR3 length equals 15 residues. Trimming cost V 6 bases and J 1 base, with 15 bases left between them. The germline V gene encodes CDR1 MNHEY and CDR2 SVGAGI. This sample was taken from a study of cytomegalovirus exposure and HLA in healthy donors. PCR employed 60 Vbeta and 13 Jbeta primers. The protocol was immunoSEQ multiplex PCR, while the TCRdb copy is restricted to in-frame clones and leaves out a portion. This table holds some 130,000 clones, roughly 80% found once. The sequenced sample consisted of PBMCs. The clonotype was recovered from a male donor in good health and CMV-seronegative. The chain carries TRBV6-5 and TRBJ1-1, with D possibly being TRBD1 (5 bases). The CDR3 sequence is CASRQDGFPNTEAFF. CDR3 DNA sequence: TGTGCCAGCAGACAGGACGGATTTCCGAACACTGAAGCTTTCTTT.